This section outlines one T cell receptor beta chain sequence together with its context. Its target is unknown. The V and J ends lost 3 bases and 7 bases respectively, with 16 bases between them. CDR3 size: 15 residues. CDR1 and CDR2 (germline): LNHDA, SQIVND (reference sequence). These data originate in a study of T cells in Graves' hyperthyroidism and ophthalmopathy. Study-level background: The blood sample was taken at first diagnosis, before treatment began. Study-level results: Blood also showed most of the thyroid clonotypes that were expanded above 0.001.

RNA transcripts were the template for amplifying TCR beta CDR3 regions. First-round RT-PCR of the TCR CDR3 relied on the HTBI primer set. One entry per CDR3 protein, called by TCRdb with MiXCR from the multiplex PCR reads. The table records 350,000 to 400,000 distinct CDR3 sequences, just under 15% of them present only once. The sequence was obtained from a woman aged 25-40 years with Graves' hyperthyroidism. Sequenced material: blood. The V and J genes are TRBV19 and TRBJ1-5; perhaps TRBD1 as D (5 bases). The CDR3 loop reads CASSMDAGFGQPQHF. DNA for the CDR3: TGTGCCAGTAGTATGGATGCAGGGTTCGGCCAGCCCCAGCATTTT.